A single sample is the source of the 31 T cell receptor beta chains below, sequenced in a study of blood T cell repertoires in COVID-19. The repertoire was sequenced with immunoSEQ multiplex PCR; TCRdb's copy has only in-frame clones and lacks some. The repertoire has 110,000 or so clones, 82% of them found once; the top ten carry about 12%. Sample: peripheral blood. The receptors derive from a human donor in a cohort sampled during active COVID-19.

This rearrangement joins TRBV6-1 to TRBJ1-2, with D possibly matching TRBD1 (5 bases). There are 15 residues in the CDR3. Germline CDR1 is MNHNS and CDR2 is SASEGT. The V and J ends lost 2 bases and 4 bases respectively, with 14 bases between them. The CDR3 sequence: CASSEMGRQTYGYTF. In DNA, the CDR3 is TGTGCCAGCAGTGAAATGGGGCGACAGACCTATGGCTACACCTTC.

The CDR3 DNA sequence: TGCAGCGGTCAGGGGGCCCGCGCTGAAGCTTTCTTT. Amino acids: CSGQGARAEAFF. The chain uses TRBV29-1 and TRBJ1-1; TRBD1 aligns across 8 bases. CDR3 length: 12 amino acids. In germline, CDR1 is SQVTM, CDR2 ANQGSEA. J was trimmed by 6 bases and V by 7 bases; bases with no gene match: 7.

This clone appeared once. V gene TRBV7-2 combines with J gene TRBJ2-5, with 13 bases aligning to TRBD2. The germline gives CDR1 SGHTA, CDR2 FQGNSA. This CDR3 region has 16 residues. V lost 1 base and J lost 1; bases outside the gene matches: 0. The DNA of the CDR3 is TGTGCCAGCAGCTTAGGGACTAGCGGGGGCCAAGAGACCCAGTACTTC. It specifies CASSLGTSGGQETQYF.

This clone was picked up a small number of times. The DNA of the CDR3 is TGTGCCAGCAGGCTAGCGCCCCTAAAAGAGACCCAGTACTTC. The encoded protein is CASRLAPLKETQYF. The chain recombines TRBV2 with TRBJ2-5, with D maybe TRBD2 (6 bases). This CDR3 contains 14 residues. Germline CDR1 is SNHLY and CDR2 is FYNNEI. The ends were cut back, 6 bases at V and 3 bases at J, with 14 bases in the middle.

The chain is built from TRBV5-1 and TRBJ2-7; 11 bases line up with TRBD1. Germline CDR1 reads SGHRS; CDR2 reads YFSETQ. V was pared by 8 bases and J by 3 bases, with 13 bases of the junction left unmatched. The CDR3 has 16 amino acids. The chain's CDR3 is CASGIRGQGGIYEQYF. The CDR3 nucleotides are TGCGCCAGTGGGATCCGGGGACAGGGGGGAATCTACGAGCAGTACTTC.

Only a few counts were recorded for this clone. J is TRBJ1-2 and V is TRBV6-6, with 8 bases fitting TRBD1. The CDR3 is made up of 15 amino acids. Germline V gives CDR1 MNHNY, CDR2 SVGAGI (reference sequence). V lost 2 bases and J lost 7; bases outside the gene matches: 9. CDR3 DNA: TGTGCCAGCAGTTACCCCTCAGGGGGCTTAGTTGGCTACACCTTC. Its translation is CASSYPSGGLVGYTF.

The rearrangement links TRBV6-5 to TRBJ1-1; maybe TRBD1 (5 bases). V lost 6 bases to trimming and J lost 4 bases, with 12 bases between them. In germline, CDR1 is MNHEY, CDR2 SVGAGI. This CDR3 has 13 residues. CDR3 residues: CASRAGVATEAFF. The CDR3 DNA follows: TGTGCCAGCAGGGCGGGGGTCGCCACTGAAGCTTTCTTT.

The gene calls are TRBV6-5 and TRBJ1-1; D may be TRBD1 (6 bases). Germline V gene sequence: CDR1 MNHEY, CDR2 SVGAGI. The CDR3 consists of 13 residues. The germline V and J ends were trimmed by 9 bases and 4 bases, with 15 bases remaining between them. CDR3 in DNA: TGTGCCAGTTCGACAGGAGCTGTCACTGAAGCTTTCTTT. Amino acids: CASSTGAVTEAFF.

The rearrangement uses TRBV7-2 and TRBJ2-1, with 7 bases identical to TRBD2. The ends lost 2 bases at V and 7 bases at J; junction bases unmatched: 8. This CDR3 is 15 amino acids long. The germline V gene encodes CDR1 SGHTA and CDR2 FQGNSA. The CDR3 coding sequence is TGTGCCAGCAGCTTAAAAGGCGCCGGGGGGAATGAGCAGTTCTTC. This sequence encodes CASSLKGAGGNEQFF.

The chain uses TRBV19 and TRBJ2-1, with 7 bases aligning to TRBD1. The V and J ends lost 4 bases and 6 bases, in that order; junction bases with no gene match: 6. The CDR3 runs to 14 residues. CDR1 and CDR2 (germline): LNHDA, SQIVND (reference sequence). CDR3 DNA sequence: TGTGCCAGTAGTAGAGGGGGCCAGGGCAATGAGCAGTTCTTC. Its translation: CASSRGGQGNEQFF.

V gene TRBV2 combines with J gene TRBJ2-3, with TRBD2 identical over 11 bases. Germline CDR1 reads SNHLY; CDR2 reads FYNNEI. With V trimmed by 6 bases and J by 1 base, 3 bases remained unmatched. This CDR3 comprises 15 residues. The chain's CDR3 is CASRILAGGTDTQYF. The CDR3 DNA reads as TGTGCCAGCAGGATACTAGCGGGAGGCACAGATACGCAGTATTTT.

The chain links TRBV7-9 to TRBJ2-4; a possible D gene is TRBD2 (5 bases). Germline CDR1 is SEHNR and CDR2 is FQNEAQ (reference sequence). The CDR3 loop spans 16 amino acids. The germline V and J ends were trimmed by 2 bases and 0 bases, with 11 bases remaining between them. CDR3 coding DNA: TGTGCCAGCAGCTTAAACGAGGGAAAAGCCAAAAACATTCAGTACTTC. Translated, it gives CASSLNEGKAKNIQYF.

V usage is TRBV10-1 and J usage is TRBJ2-1, with 7 bases lining up with TRBD1. CDR1 is WNHNN, CDR2 SYGVQD, per germline (reference sequence). V dropped 0 bases and J dropped 12; count of bases not matched to a gene: 8. This CDR3 is 14 amino acids long. The CDR3 reads CASSESIGGMVQFF. Here the CDR3 DNA reads TGCGCCAGCAGTGAGTCGATAGGGGGCATGGTGCAGTTCTTC.

The chain has TRBV7-2 and TRBJ2-7; 14 nucleotides line up with TRBD2. The CDR3 loop spans 15 amino acids. The germline CDR1 and CDR2 sequences are SGHTA and FQGNSA. The trim removed 1 base at V and 4 bases at J, leaving 0 bases unmatched. CDR3 nucleotide sequence: TGTGCCAGCAGCTTAGGACTAGCGGGGGGGTACGAGCAGTACTTC. Residues: CASSLGLAGGYEQYF.

This chain connects TRBV28 to TRBJ2-5, with 14 bases that match TRBD2. Trimming at V came to 6 bases and at J to 2 bases, leaving 8 bases not matched to a gene. Germline lookup yields CDR1 MDHEN and CDR2 SYDVKM. This CDR3 is built from 17 residues. In DNA, the CDR3 is TGTGCCAGCAGAACCCCGGGACTAGCGGGGGCACAAGAGACCCAGTACTTC. Translated, it gives CASRTPGLAGAQETQYF.

The J gene is TRBJ2-2, the V gene TRBV14; 7 positions agree with TRBD2. This CDR3 is 15 amino acids long. Per germline, CDR1 SGHDN and CDR2 FVKESK. Germline trimming cut 4 bases from V and 4 bases from J; bases unmatched to any gene: 6. The CDR3 loop is CASSPIGGGTGELFF. The CDR3 nucleotides are TGTGCCAGCAGCCCTATTGGGGGGGGCACCGGGGAGCTGTTTTTT.

The V and J genes are TRBV7-2 and TRBJ2-1; 8 bases match TRBD1. Germline-derived CDR1 and CDR2 are SGHTA and FQGNSA. Trimming at V came to 5 bases and at J to 7 bases, leaving 19 bases not matched to a gene. This CDR3 contains 18 residues. The CDR3 loop is CASSIVDSRTGRKNEQFF. The CDR3, as DNA: TGTGCCAGCAGCATTGTAGATTCCAGGACAGGGAGAAAGAATGAGCAGTTCTTC.

V and J are TRBV7-8 and TRBJ2-3; 10 bases are shared with TRBD2. Germline V gene lookup returns CDR1 SGHVS and CDR2 FQNEAQ. V lost 5 bases and J lost 6; bases outside the gene matches: 17. The CDR3 spans 18 residues. Here the CDR3 DNA reads TGTGCCAGCAGCCGAGGAGCGGGGGGGCCTAGGCTAGCGGATACGCAGTATTTT. Translation gives CASSRGAGGPRLADTQYF.

V is TRBV7-9 and J is TRBJ2-1, with 10 positions matching TRBD2. The CDR3 has 17 residues. Trimming cost V 1 base and J 5 bases; bases outside gene matches: 8. CDR1 is SEHNR, CDR2 FQNEAQ, per germline (reference sequence). CDR3 region: CASSLESSGGRHNEQFF. CDR3 sequence (DNA): TGTGCCAGCAGCTTAGAGAGTAGCGGGGGGCGGCACAATGAGCAGTTCTTC.

The CDR3 protein is CASSQEGAGGHNEQFF. CDR3 coding DNA: TGCGCCAGCAGCCAAGAAGGAGCGGGGGGGCACAATGAGCAGTTCTTC. V is TRBV4-3 and J is TRBJ2-1; TRBD2 aligns across 10 bases. CDR1 and CDR2 (germline): LGHNA, YSLEER. The V and J ends lost 0 bases and 5 bases, in that order; junction bases with no gene match: 4. This CDR3 is built from 16 residues.

This chain connects TRBV7-8 to TRBJ2-1; 8 bases agree with TRBD2. The CDR3 covers 16 residues. Per the germline V gene, CDR1 is SGHVS and CDR2 is FQNEAQ. V lost 0 bases and J lost 4; bases outside the gene matches: 5. CDR3 coding DNA: TGTGCCAGCAGCTTAGCGCCACTAGCGGCGTACAATGAGCAGTTCTTC. It encodes CASSLAPLAAYNEQFF.

The V gene is TRBV5-1, the J gene TRBJ1-5, with D perhaps TRBD1 (5 bases). Germline assignment: CDR1 SGHRS and CDR2 YFSETQ. The CDR3 consists of 15 residues. With 2 bases removed from V and 1 base from J, the gap between germline ends came to 10 bases. The CDR3 here is CASSFGGDSNQPQHF. CDR3 in DNA: TGCGCCAGCAGCTTTGGCGGGGACAGCAATCAGCCCCAGCATTTT.

The gene calls are TRBV6-5 and TRBJ2-7, with TRBD1 identical over 8 bases. The CDR3 is 13 residues long. Germline V lookup: CDR1 MNHEY, CDR2 SVGAGI. The V gene end was trimmed by 9 bases and the J gene end by 2 bases; junction bases not matched to a gene: 6. CDR3 sequence: CASREGQAYEQYF. CDR3 DNA: TGTGCCAGTCGTGAGGGACAGGCCTACGAGCAGTACTTC.

This rearrangement joins TRBV2 to TRBJ1-2; D gene ambiguous. From germline, CDR1 is SNHLY and CDR2 FYNNEI. Between the trimmed V and J ends, which lost 5 bases and 6 bases, there was a span of 7 bases. CDR3 size: 11 residues. CDR3 protein: CASSSEDGYTF. The CDR3 nucleotides read TGTGCCAGCAGTTCCGAGGATGGCTACACCTTC. The whole variable domain, remainder taken from reference TRBV2 and TRBJ1-2, is EPEVTQTPSHQVTQMGQEVILRCVPISNHLYFYWYRQILGQKVEFLVSFYNNEISEKSEIFDDQFSVERPDGSNFTLKIRSTKLEDSAMYFCASSSEDGYTFGSGTRLTVV.

Only a few counts were recorded for this clone. The genes are TRBV6-4 and TRBJ1-6, with TRBD1 matching 8 bases. CDR3 length equals 16 residues. Trimming took 4 bases from V and 5 from J; bases not matched to a gene: 7. CDR1 and CDR2 (germline): MRHNA, SNTAGT. CDR3: CASSALSTGDNSPLHF. Written as DNA, the CDR3 is TGTGCCAGCAGTGCCCTCTCGACAGGGGATAATTCACCCCTCCACTTT.

The chain joins TRBV6-1 to TRBJ2-5, with 10 bases matching TRBD2. The V segment lost 3 bases and the J segment 5 bases; nucleotides outside the gene matches: 9. The CDR3 is made up of 16 amino acids. The germline CDR1 and CDR2 sequences are MNHNS and SASEGT. The DNA of the CDR3 is TGTGCCAGCAGTGATATCTCTAGCGGGGGTGGGGAGACCCAGTACTTC. It yields the protein CASSDISSGGGETQYF.

CDR3: CASSLGQGVLWNTIYF. The CDR3 coding sequence is TGCGCCAGCAGCTTGGGGCAGGGGGTTCTCTGGAACACCATATATTTT. V usage is TRBV5-1 and J usage is TRBJ1-3, with 7 bases aligning to TRBD1. Trimming cost V 0 bases and J 7 bases; bases outside gene matches: 10. In germline, CDR1 is SGHRS, CDR2 YFSETQ. The CDR3 sequence is 16 residues long.

The V call is TRBV15, the J call TRBJ2-7; D might be TRBD1 (6 bases). The V end was cut by 0 bases, the J end by 5 bases, with 14 bases between. CDR3 length: 15 residues. Germline V gene sequence: CDR1 LNHNV, CDR2 YYDKDF (reference sequence). This chain's CDR3 is CATSRDPGGADEQYF. The DNA for the CDR3 is TGTGCCACCAGCAGAGATCCTGGGGGCGCGGACGAGCAGTACTTC.

V is TRBV7-8 and J is TRBJ2-7; TRBD1 aligns across 9 bases. The V segment lost 5 bases and the J segment 6 bases; nucleotides outside the gene matches: 8. Germline CDR1 reads SGHVS; CDR2 reads FQNEAQ. This CDR3 region has 14 residues. The chain's CDR3 is CASSQSTGGGEQYF. CDR3 in DNA: TGTGCCAGCAGCCAATCGACAGGGGGGGGCGAGCAGTACTTC.

The V call is TRBV24-1, the J call TRBJ2-1; TRBD1 is a possible D gene (6 bases). The CDR3 is 14 residues long. V was shortened by 7 bases and J by 8 bases, with 17 bases between the two germline ends. Germline CDR1 KGHDR, CDR2 SFDVKD. The CDR3 is CATRGDRILDEQFF. DNA for the CDR3: TGTGCCACCAGGGGCGACAGGATTTTGGATGAGCAGTTCTTC.

This chain connects TRBV11-2 to TRBJ2-2; D is perhaps TRBD2 (5 bases). V was trimmed by 3 bases and J by 5 bases, leaving 7 bases between them. The CDR3 extends over 13 amino acids. The V gene's germline CDR1 is SGHAT and CDR2 FQNNGV. CDR3 region: CASSFGETGELFF. DNA for the CDR3: TGTGCCAGCAGCTTCGGGGAGACCGGGGAGCTGTTTTTT. The full variable domain, completed using reference TRBV11-2 and TRBJ2-2, is EAGVAQSPRYKIIEKRQSVAFWCNPISGHATLYWYQQILGQGPKLLIQFQNNGVVDDSQLPKDRFSAERLKGVDSTLKIQPAKLEDSAVYLCASSFGETGELFFGEGSRLTVL.